This T cell receptor (beta chain) appears in the sequencing data of a study of T cell responses to AZD1222 COVID-19 vaccine. Overall study results and limits: Possibly, clonal diversity was underestimated; donors were largely white British and included more females.

Note on this clone: Its antigen is undetermined.

TCRdb's table, derived via immunoSEQ multiplex PCR, lists solely in-frame clones and lacks some. The sample consists of 150,000 to 200,000 clones, 88% of them appearing once. The ends lost 5 bases at V and 0 bases at J; junction bases unmatched: 4. This CDR3 comprises 14 residues. CDR1 and CDR2 from the germline V gene are MNHEY and SMNVEV (reference sequence). The chain combines TRBV27 with TRBJ2-7, with 7 bases that match TRBD2. The clonotype was recovered from an adult in good health. The sequences come from peripheral blood, collected on day 0 of AZD1222 vaccination. In nucleotides, the CDR3 is TGTGCCAGCAGTCCGCAGCGGGGCTCCTACGAGCAGTACTTC. It encodes CASSPQRGSYEQYF.